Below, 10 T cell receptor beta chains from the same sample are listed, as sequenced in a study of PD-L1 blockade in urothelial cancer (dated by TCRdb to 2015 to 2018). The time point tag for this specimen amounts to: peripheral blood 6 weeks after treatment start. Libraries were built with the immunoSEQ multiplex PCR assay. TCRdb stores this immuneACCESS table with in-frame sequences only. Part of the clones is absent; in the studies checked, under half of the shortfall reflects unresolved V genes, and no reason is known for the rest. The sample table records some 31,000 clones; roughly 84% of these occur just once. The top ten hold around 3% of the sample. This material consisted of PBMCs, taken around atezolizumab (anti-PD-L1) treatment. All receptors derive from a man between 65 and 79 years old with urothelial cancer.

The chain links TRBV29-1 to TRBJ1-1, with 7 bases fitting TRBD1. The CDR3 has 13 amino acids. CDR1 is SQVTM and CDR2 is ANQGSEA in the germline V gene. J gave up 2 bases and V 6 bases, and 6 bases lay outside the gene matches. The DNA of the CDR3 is TGCAGCGTCGGAGACAGGGTTAACACTGAAGCTTTCTTT. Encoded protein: CSVGDRVNTEAFF.

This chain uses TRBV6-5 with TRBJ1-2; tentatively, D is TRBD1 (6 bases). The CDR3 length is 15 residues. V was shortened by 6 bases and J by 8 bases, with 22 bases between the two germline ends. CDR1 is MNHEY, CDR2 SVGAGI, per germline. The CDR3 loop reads CASRPSQGMLEGYTF. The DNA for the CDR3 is TGTGCCAGCAGGCCCTCCCAGGGGATGCTCGAAGGCTACACCTTC.

The CDR3 DNA follows: TGCGCCAGCAGCTTGGGCAGCTCTGGAAACACCATATATTTT. Translating it yields CASSLGSSGNTIYF. The chain couples TRBV5-1 to TRBJ1-3, with unresolved D. The V gene lost 0 bases and the J gene lost 0 bases, with 4 bases spanning the gap. The germline gives CDR1 SGHRS, CDR2 YFSETQ. The CDR3 totals 14 residues.

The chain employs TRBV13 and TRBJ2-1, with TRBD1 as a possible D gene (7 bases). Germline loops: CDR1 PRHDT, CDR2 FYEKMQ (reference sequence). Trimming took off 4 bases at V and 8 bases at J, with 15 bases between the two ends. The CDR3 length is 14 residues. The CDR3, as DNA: TGTGCCAGCAGCTACGGAGGGGGCAGGGATGAGCAGTTCTTC. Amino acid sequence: CASSYGGGRDEQFF.

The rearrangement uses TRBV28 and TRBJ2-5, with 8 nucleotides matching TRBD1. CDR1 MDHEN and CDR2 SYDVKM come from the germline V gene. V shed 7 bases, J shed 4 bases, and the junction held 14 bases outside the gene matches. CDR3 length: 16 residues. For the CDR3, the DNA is TGTGCCAGCACTCCTAGTGGACAGGGAATGTTAGAGACCCAGTACTTC. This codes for CASTPSGQGMLETQYF.

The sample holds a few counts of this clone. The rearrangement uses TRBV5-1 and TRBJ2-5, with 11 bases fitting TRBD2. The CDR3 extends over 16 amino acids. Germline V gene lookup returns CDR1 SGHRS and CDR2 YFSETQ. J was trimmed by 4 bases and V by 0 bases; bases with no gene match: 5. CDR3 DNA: TGCGCCAGCAGCTTGGGTTCTAGCGGGGGGCTAGAGACCCAGTACTTC. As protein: CASSLGSSGGLETQYF.

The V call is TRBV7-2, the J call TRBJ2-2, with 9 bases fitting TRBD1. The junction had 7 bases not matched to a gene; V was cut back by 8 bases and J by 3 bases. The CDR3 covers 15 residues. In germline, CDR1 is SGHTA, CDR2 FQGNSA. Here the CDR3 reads CASVKTGGYTGELFF. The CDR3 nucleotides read TGTGCCAGCGTAAAGACAGGGGGTTACACCGGGGAGCTGTTTTTT.

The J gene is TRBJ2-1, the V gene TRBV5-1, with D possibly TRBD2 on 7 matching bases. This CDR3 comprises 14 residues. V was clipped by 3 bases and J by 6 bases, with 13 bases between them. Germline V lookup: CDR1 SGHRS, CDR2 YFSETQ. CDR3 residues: CASSWAGALNEQFF. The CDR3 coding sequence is TGCGCCAGCAGCTGGGCGGGGGCCCTCAATGAGCAGTTCTTC.

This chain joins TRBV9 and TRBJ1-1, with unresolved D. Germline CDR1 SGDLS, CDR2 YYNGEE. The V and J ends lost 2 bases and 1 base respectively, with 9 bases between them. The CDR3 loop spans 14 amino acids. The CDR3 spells CASSVTAGNTEAFF. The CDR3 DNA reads TGTGCCAGCAGCGTCACCGCAGGGAACACTGAAGCTTTCTTT.

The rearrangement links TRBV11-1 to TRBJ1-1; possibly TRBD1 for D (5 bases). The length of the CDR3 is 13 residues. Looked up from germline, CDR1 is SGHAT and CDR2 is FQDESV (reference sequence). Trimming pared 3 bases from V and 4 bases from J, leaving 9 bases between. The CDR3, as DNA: TGTGCCAGCAGCTTCAGGGTAGGCACTGAAGCTTTCTTT. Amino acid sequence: CASSFRVGTEAFF.